A single sample gave rise to the 21 T cell receptor beta chains below, sequenced in a study of early T cells in non-severe SARS-CoV-2 infection. TCRdb analysed the 5' RACE reads with MiXCR anew, one entry per CDR3 protein. This table holds about 100,000 distinct CDR3 sequences, about 12% found once. The specimen was whole blood. These receptors came from an adult who was a healthcare worker with PCR-confirmed SARS-CoV-2 infection or an uninfected control (not recorded which).

This clonotype was found many times. This chain joins TRBV20-1 and TRBJ2-1; 7 bases align to TRBD2. Germline-derived CDR1 and CDR2 are DFQATT and SNEGSKA (reference sequence). After removal of 3 bases from V and 0 bases from J, the junction contained 8 bases not matched to a gene. The CDR3 is made up of 16 amino acids. CDR3 region: CSASLLAALSYNEQFF. In nucleotides, the CDR3 is TGCAGTGCTAGCCTTCTAGCGGCTCTCTCCTACAATGAGCAGTTCTTC.

V is TRBV7-2 and J is TRBJ1-2, with D unresolved. The CDR3 sequence is 15 residues long. Trimming pared 1 base from V and 4 bases from J, leaving 13 bases between. In germline, CDR1 is SGHTA, CDR2 FQGNSA. The CDR3 nucleotides read TGTGCCAGCAGCTTAGGGGAACGGCGGGGCTATGGCTACACCTTC. Translated, it gives CASSLGERRGYGYTF.

This chain connects TRBV11-3 to TRBJ1-3, with D perhaps matching TRBD1 (6 bases). Germline-derived CDR1 and CDR2 are SGHNT and YENEEA. The CDR3 length is 14 residues. V was pared by 5 bases and J by 4 bases, with 12 bases between. CDR3 in amino acids: CASSVAGVGNTIYF. In nucleotides, the CDR3 is TGTGCCAGCAGCGTAGCAGGGGTCGGAAACACCATATATTTT.

This chain connects TRBV9 to TRBJ2-3; D may be TRBD1 or TRBD2 (6 bases each). Trimming cost V 0 bases and J 0 bases, with 8 bases left between them. Germline CDR1 and CDR2: SGDLS and YYNGEE. The CDR3 loop spans 15 amino acids. The CDR3, as DNA: TGTGCCAGCAGCGTAGGGGGGGCCAGCACAGATACGCAGTATTTT. It yields the protein CASSVGGASTDTQYF. The whole variable domain, remainder taken from reference TRBV9 and TRBJ2-3, is DSGVTQTPKHLITATGQRVTLRCSPRSGDLSVYWYQQSLDQGLQFLIQYYNGEERAKGNILERFSAQQFPDLHSELNLSSLELGDSALYFCASSVGGASTDTQYFGPGTRLTVL.

This clonotype has a count of ten or more. The V gene is TRBV6-5, the J gene TRBJ1-2, with 8 bases that match TRBD1. This CDR3 is 15 amino acids long. CDR1 is MNHEY, CDR2 SVGAGI, per germline. The junction had 9 bases not matched to a gene; V was cut back by 5 bases and J by 4 bases. In DNA, the CDR3 is TGTGCCAGCAGTCGTGACAGGGGAGTCAGCTATGGCTACACCTTC. Encoded protein: CASSRDRGVSYGYTF.

In this sample, this clonotype turned up a few times. V gene TRBV29-1 combines with J gene TRBJ2-7, with D possibly TRBD1 on 6 matching bases. Trimming took 5 bases from V and 0 from J, leaving 11 bases between them. This CDR3 is built from 13 residues. Looked up from germline, CDR1 is SQVTM and CDR2 is ANQGSEA. CDR3 DNA sequence: TGCAGCGTTAAGACAGGAAACTCCTACGAGCAGTACTTC. This gives the protein CSVKTGNSYEQYF.

V and J are TRBV7-9 and TRBJ2-1; 8 positions agree with TRBD1. Per the germline V gene, CDR1 is SEHNR and CDR2 is FQNEAQ (reference sequence). The CDR3 extends over 15 amino acids. V shed 7 bases and J 6 bases; nucleotides not matched to a gene: 11. The CDR3 bases are TGTGCCAGCAACCATCAGGGGGCCCCCCTCAATGAGCAGTTCTTC. Protein product: CASNHQGAPLNEQFF.

Only a few counts were recorded for this clonotype. V gene TRBV20-1 combines with J gene TRBJ2-7, with TRBD1 identical over 9 bases. Per germline, CDR1 DFQATT and CDR2 SNEGSKA (reference sequence). The CDR3 is made up of 16 amino acids. The ends lost 2 bases at V and 1 base at J; junction bases unmatched: 9. As DNA, the CDR3 is TGCAGTGCTAGATATGGTCCGACAGGGGGTTCCTACGAGCAGTACTTC. Translating gives CSARYGPTGGSYEQYF.

This clonotype was counted only a few times. The chain combines TRBV7-9 with TRBJ2-3; D is ambiguous. The CDR3 runs 15 residues. Germline-derived CDR1 and CDR2 are SEHNR and FQNEAQ (reference sequence). Trimming removed 1 base at V and 2 bases at J, with 10 bases between. The CDR3 reads CASSLEGTPTDTQYF. Here the CDR3 DNA reads TGTGCCAGCAGCTTAGAGGGTACCCCCACAGATACGCAGTATTTT.

A few counts support this clonotype. CDR3 DNA: TGCGCCAGCAGGACGGACGGGTACACTGAAGCTTTCTTT. This translates into CASRTDGYTEAFF. V is TRBV5-1 and J is TRBJ1-1; no definite D call. CDR3 length: 13 amino acids. CDR1 is SGHRS, CDR2 YFSETQ, per germline. V shed 5 bases and J shed 3 bases, with 11 bases lying between them.

This clonotype was counted only a few times. V gene TRBV5-1 combines with J gene TRBJ1-6; D not certain. CDR3 length equals 15 residues. Germline V gene lookup returns CDR1 SGHRS and CDR2 YFSETQ. V was clipped by 2 bases and J by 6 bases, with 12 bases between them. The CDR3 coding sequence is TGCGCCAGCAGCTTCGCACCGGGTGGTAATTCACCCCTCCACTTT. This encodes CASSFAPGGNSPLHF.

This clonotype appeared many times. The rearrangement joins TRBV29-1 to TRBJ2-5, with D unclear. Germline V gives CDR1 SQVTM, CDR2 ANQGSEA. The V gene lost 3 bases and the J gene lost 4 bases, with 6 bases spanning the gap. This CDR3 has 11 residues. CDR3 sequence: CSVDRTETQYF. Here the CDR3 DNA reads TGCAGCGTTGACCGCACAGAGACCCAGTACTTC.

As regards this clonotype: It may be a read error: a sequence one base away is much more abundant. CDR3 region: CASSFSKTLREQYF. CDR3 DNA sequence: TGTGCCAGCAGTTTTTCTAAAACCCTACGAGAGCAGTACTTC. The J gene is TRBJ2-7, the V gene TRBV27; D call uncertain. The V gene lost 3 bases and the J gene lost 7 bases, with 16 bases spanning the gap. This CDR3 has 14 amino acids. Germline CDR1 is MNHEY and CDR2 is SMNVEV (reference sequence).

This chain joins TRBV12-3 or TRBV12-4 and TRBJ1-4; D is undetermined. V was cut by 3 bases and J by 7 bases, with 6 bases left in between. The CDR3 length is 12 residues. The CDR3: CASSFGPEKLFF. As DNA, the CDR3 is TGTGCCAGCAGTTTCGGCCCTGAAAAACTGTTTTTT.

CDR3 bases: TGTGCCAGCAGCCTAGGGCGCGAGCAGTACTTC. This sequence encodes CASSLGREQYF. The rearrangement links TRBV11-2 to TRBJ2-7; no reliable D call. The CDR3 runs 11 residues. V lost 5 bases and J lost 6, with 8 bases in between. The germline V gene has CDR1 SGHAT and CDR2 FQNNGV.

The chain has TRBV5-1 and TRBJ2-1, with 8 bases lining up with TRBD1. The germline CDR1 and CDR2 sequences are SGHRS and YFSETQ. With V trimmed by 4 bases and J by 2 bases, 5 bases remained unmatched. The CDR3 extends over 15 amino acids. CDR3 protein: CASSLGQGTYNEQFF. CDR3 coding DNA: TGCGCCAGCAGCCTCGGACAGGGTACCTACAATGAGCAGTTCTTC.

There are many counts of this clonotype. CDR3 DNA sequence: TGTGCCAGCAACCCATCCGGGACCCTGTACGAGCAGTACTTC. Amino acids: CASNPSGTLYEQYF. V and J are TRBV12-3 or TRBV12-4 and TRBJ2-7; perhaps D is TRBD1 or TRBD2 (5 bases each). Trimming pared 7 bases from V and 4 bases from J, leaving 17 bases between. The CDR3 is made up of 14 amino acids.

This clonotype has a count of ten or more. The CDR3 sequence is CASSPDVRTDTQYF. Here the CDR3 DNA reads TGTGCCAGCTCACCGGACGTACGCACAGATACGCAGTATTTT. The V gene is TRBV18, the J gene TRBJ2-3, with D unclear. Germline loops: CDR1 KGHSH, CDR2 LQKENI. V gave up 3 bases and J gave up 1 base, with 8 bases separating them. The CDR3 consists of 14 residues.

The chain is built from TRBV11-3 and TRBJ2-3; D unresolved. CDR3 length: 12 amino acids. Germline CDR1 reads SGHNT; CDR2 reads YENEEA. The V end was cut by 1 base, the J end by 6 bases, with 5 bases between. The CDR3 DNA follows: TGTGCCAGCAGCTTAGTCGTGGATACGCAGTATTTT. As protein: CASSLVVDTQYF.

CDR3 DNA sequence: TGTGCCAGCAGGGCCGCCGGGGAGCTGTTTTTT. Translation: CASRAAGELFF. The V and J genes are TRBV7-9 and TRBJ2-2; D is ambiguous. CDR3 length: 11 amino acids. The V end was cut by 6 bases, the J end by 6 bases, with 5 bases between. Germline CDR1 reads SEHNR; CDR2 reads FQNEAQ (reference sequence).

This clonotype was picked up one time. This chain connects TRBV11-2 to TRBJ2-1; D is possibly TRBD1 or TRBD2 (5 bases each). The CDR3 spans 16 residues. Trimming removed 1 base from V and 0 bases from J, with 10 bases in between. Germline V gene data show CDR1 as SGHAT and CDR2 as FQNNGV. DNA of the CDR3: TGTGCCAGCAGCTTAGTGGGACCTAGCTCCTACAATGAGCAGTTCTTC. Translated, it gives CASSLVGPSSYNEQFF.